The clone carrying this T cell receptor (beta chain) was picked up one time. Original processing notes: Quantification of nucleated cells was approximated via reference gene primer amplification. The repertoire was sequenced with immunoSEQ multiplex PCR; TCRdb's copy has only in-frame clones and lacks some. The V and J calls and clone size were taken over from that table, and D and trimming were inferred from the DNA. The sample holds 300,000 or so clones, approximately 90% seen once. These data belong to a study of blood T cell repertoires in COVID-19. Study information: Whether acute or convalescent, the COVID-19 samples came from the United States, Italy and Spain. Nucleic acid was either cDNA or gDNA, and it came from T cells, B-cell-depleted T cells, or PBMCs.

The sample comprised peripheral blood. This TCR was sampled from a woman between 35 and 50 years old with acute or convalescent COVID-19.

The CDR3 sequence: CATSEEGGQPQHF. CDR3 in DNA: TGTGCCACCAGTGAGGAGGGTGGACAGCCCCAGCATTTT. This chain uses TRBV24-1 with TRBJ1-5; D remains ambiguous. CDR3 length equals 13 residues. Trimming stripped 4 bases from V and 7 bases from J, with 10 bases between. The germline V gene encodes CDR1 KGHDR and CDR2 SFDVKD.